These T cell receptor beta chains were read from a single sample in a study of human T cells and chemical hapten exposure. TCRdb redid the calling of the RACE reads with MiXCR, one entry per CDR3 protein. Of about 380,000 distinct CDR3 sequences in the sample, about 5.1% are singletons; the top ten hold roughly 2.6%. Specimen: whole blood, collected in connection with sensitization to the hapten diphenylcyclopropenone (DPC). The receptors shown here come from a woman aged 45-60 years with alopecia areata. Some clones in this sample may be carry-over from other donors' samples. CDR3s include the opening cysteine and the closing phenylalanine or tryptophan. The D gene is left open where the match is weak. Some rows have no size entry. The others give once, few or many, or a class for an expanded clone.

size	V	J	D	DNA	CDR3
few	TRBV13	TRBJ2-7	TRBD1	TGTGCCAGCAGCGCGGACAGGGGATACTCCTACGAGCAGTACTTC	CASSADRGYSYEQYF
many	TRBV12-3/TRBV12-4	TRBJ1-3	NA	TGTGCCAGCAGAACACCGGGACGGAGGACGTATTCTGGAAACACCATATATTTT	CASRTPGRRTYSGNTIYF
many	TRBV28	TRBJ2-2	NA	TGTGCCAGCAGTTTGATGGGTGTCACCGGGGAGCTGTTTTTT	CASSLMGVTGELFF
many	TRBV7-8	TRBJ2-5	NA	TGTGCCAGCAGCTTACGGTTTCAAGAGACCCAGTACTTC	CASSLRFQETQYF
many	TRBV27	TRBJ2-7	NA	TGTGCCAGCAGTTTAGGGCCCGGTATCGAGCAGTACTTC	CASSLGPGIEQYF
many	TRBV10-3	TRBJ1-2	NA	TGTGCCATGCTGACAGAGAATTATGGCTACACCTTC	CAMLTENYGYTF
NA	TRBV10-2	TRBJ1-3	TRBD1	TGCGCCAGCAATCCGGACAGGGTCTCTGGAAACACCATATATTTT	CASNPDRVSGNTIYF
few	TRBV4-1	TRBJ2-1	NA	TGCGCCAGCAGCCCGATGAAGGATGAGCAGTTCTTC	CASSPMKDEQFF
NA	TRBV29-1	TRBJ1-1	TRBD1	TGCAGCGGACAGGGACACACTGAAGCTTTCTTT	CSGQGHTEAFF
many	TRBV9	TRBJ2-7	TRBD1	TGTGCCAGCAGCGTAGATGGACAGGGATCCTACGAGCAGTACTTC	CASSVDGQGSYEQYF
many	TRBV7-6	TRBJ2-3	TRBD2	TGTGCCAGCAGCCTACTAGCGGAGGGCACAGATACGCAGTATTTT	CASSLLAEGTDTQYF
NA	TRBV7-2	TRBJ2-6	NA	TGTGCCAGCAGCTTGCATAGCTCTGGGGCCAACGTCCTGACTTTC	CASSLHSSGANVLTF
few	TRBV27	TRBJ1-1	NA	TGTGCCAGCAGTTTGCCGGGCCGAGGTTTGAACACTGAAGCTTTCTTT	CASSLPGRGLNTEAFF
few	TRBV12-3/TRBV12-4	TRBJ1-4	NA	TGTGCCAGCAGTTTGGTCGAGGGGGTTGTTCGTGAAAAACTGTTTTTT	CASSLVEGVVREKLFF
many	TRBV6-2/TRBV6-3	TRBJ1-5	NA	TGTGCCAGCAGCTCCGTTGCCCCCTCACAGCATTTT	CASSSVAPSQHF
few	TRBV6-5	TRBJ1-5	TRBD1	TGTGCCAGCAGTCTAGAAAAATCAGGGGGAAATCAGCCCCAGCATTTT	CASSLEKSGGNQPQHF
many	TRBV7-2	TRBJ1-2	NA	TGTGCCAGCAGCTTAGGGGCCCAGGATGGCTACACCTTC	CASSLGAQDGYTF
many	TRBV4-2	TRBJ2-7	TRBD2	TGTGCCAGCAGCCAAGAAAAGGGGAGCGGGGACTACGAGCAGTACTTC	CASSQEKGSGDYEQYF
many	TRBV25-1	TRBJ1-1	TRBD1	TGTGCCAGCAGTGAAAACGGCAGGGGGGGGACTGAAGCTTTCTTT	CASSENGRGGTEAFF
few	TRBV10-3	TRBJ2-3	TRBD2	TGTGCCATCAGTGAGCCCCTAGCGGGGGGGCATAAGGCAGATACGCAGTATTTT	CAISEPLAGGHKADTQYF
many	TRBV7-2	TRBJ2-5	TRBD1	TGTGCCAGCAGCTTAGTAGGGACAGGGGAGACCCAGTACTTC	CASSLVGTGETQYF
many	TRBV6-2/TRBV6-3	TRBJ2-4	TRBD2	TGTGCCAGCAGTATCCGGGGGGGACTAGCGAAAAACATTCAGTACTTC	CASSIRGGLAKNIQYF
many	TRBV12-5	TRBJ2-1	NA	TGTGCTAGTGGCCTCGAGCACGTCTCCTACAATGAGCAGTTCTTC	CASGLEHVSYNEQFF
many	TRBV18	TRBJ1-2	NA	TGTGCCAGCTCACCAGGGTCTACGAGCTATGGCTACACCTTC	CASSPGSTSYGYTF
few	TRBV29-1	TRBJ1-2	NA	TGCAGCGTTGAAGGAGAAGGGCAGTCGGGCTATGGCTACACCTTC	CSVEGEGQSGYGYTF
many	TRBV5-1	TRBJ2-1	NA	TGCGCCAGCAGCTCGGAATGGGGCAGCTCCTACAATGAGCAGTTCTTC	CASSSEWGSSYNEQFF
few	TRBV10-3	TRBJ2-1	TRBD1	TGTGCCATCAGGACAGGGGGTAGCTCCTACAATGAGCAGTTCTTC	CAIRTGGSSYNEQFF